Included here is one TCR beta chain sequence, with context. Its cognate antigen is unknown. The table came from immunoSEQ multiplex PCR; TCRdb's copy has only in-frame clones and leaves some out. The sample yields 100,000 or so clones, around 88% seen once. Trimming shortened V by 4 bases and J by 2 bases, and 15 bases separated the two germline ends. This CDR3 has 15 residues. From germline, CDR1 is MDHEN and CDR2 SYDVKM. The data belong to a study of cytomegalovirus exposure and HLA in healthy donors. Looking at the study overall: In a later analysis, the 100 to 150 validation repertoires were reported to have used the same platform as the roughly 730 first-cohort repertoires. Study-wide findings and caveats: In vitro data verified a few CMV-associated chains as specific for CMV antigens. Cytomegalovirus association was assigned to about 150 TCR beta chains.

Sequenced material: PBMCs. This sequence originates from a woman in her twenties or thirties in good health and CMV-seronegative. The V gene is TRBV28, the J gene TRBJ2-7; D may be TRBD1 (6 bases). The CDR3 DNA sequence: TGTGCCAGCAGTTCAACAGGGTACAGAACCTACGAGCAGTACTTC. Protein: CASSSTGYRTYEQYF.